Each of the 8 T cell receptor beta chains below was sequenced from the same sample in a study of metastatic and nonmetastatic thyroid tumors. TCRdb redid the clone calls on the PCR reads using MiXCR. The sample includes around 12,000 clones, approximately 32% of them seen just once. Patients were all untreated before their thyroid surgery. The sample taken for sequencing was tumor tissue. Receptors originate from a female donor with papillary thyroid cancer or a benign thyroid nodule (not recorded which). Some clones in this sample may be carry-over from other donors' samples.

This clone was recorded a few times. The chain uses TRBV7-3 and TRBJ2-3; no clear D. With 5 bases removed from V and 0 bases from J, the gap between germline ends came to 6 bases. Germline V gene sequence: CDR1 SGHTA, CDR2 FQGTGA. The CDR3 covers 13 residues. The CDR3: CASSPSSTDTQYF. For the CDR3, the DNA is TGTGCCAGCAGCCCTTCTAGCACAGATACGCAGTATTTT.

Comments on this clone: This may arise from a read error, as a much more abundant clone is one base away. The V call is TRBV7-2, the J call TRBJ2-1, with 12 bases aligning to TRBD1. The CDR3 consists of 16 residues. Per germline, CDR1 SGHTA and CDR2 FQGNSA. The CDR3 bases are TGTGCCAGCAGCTTAGCCGGGACAGGGGGCCAGGGGGAGCATTTCTTC. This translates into CASSLAGTGGQGEHFF.

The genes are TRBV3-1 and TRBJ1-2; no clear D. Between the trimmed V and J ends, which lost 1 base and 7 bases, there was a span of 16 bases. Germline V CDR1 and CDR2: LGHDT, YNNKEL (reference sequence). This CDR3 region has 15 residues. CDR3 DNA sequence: TGTGCCAGCAGCCAAGTATTGGATATGGAGTGTGGCTACACCTTC. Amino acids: CASSQVLDMECGYTF. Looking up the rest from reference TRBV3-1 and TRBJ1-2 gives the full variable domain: DTAVSQTPKYLVTQMGNDKSIKCEQNLGHDTMYWYKQDSKKFLKIMFSYNNKELIINETVPNRFSPKSPDKAHLNLHINSLELGDSAVYFCASSQVLDMECGYTFGSGTRLTVV.

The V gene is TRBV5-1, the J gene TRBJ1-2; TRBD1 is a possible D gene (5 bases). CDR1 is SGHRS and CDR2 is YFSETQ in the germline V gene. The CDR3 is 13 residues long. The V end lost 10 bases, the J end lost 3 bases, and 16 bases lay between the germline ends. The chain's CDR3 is CACTRGGDYGYTF. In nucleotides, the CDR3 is TGCGCCTGCACTAGGGGAGGGGACTATGGCTACACCTTC.

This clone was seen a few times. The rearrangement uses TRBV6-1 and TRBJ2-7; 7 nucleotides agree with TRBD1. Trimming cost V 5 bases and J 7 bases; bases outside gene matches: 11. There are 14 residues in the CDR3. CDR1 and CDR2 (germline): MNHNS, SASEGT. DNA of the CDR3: TGTGCCAGCAGTCCGACAGGGTTCTTCGGTGAGCAGTACTTC. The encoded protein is CASSPTGFFGEQYF.

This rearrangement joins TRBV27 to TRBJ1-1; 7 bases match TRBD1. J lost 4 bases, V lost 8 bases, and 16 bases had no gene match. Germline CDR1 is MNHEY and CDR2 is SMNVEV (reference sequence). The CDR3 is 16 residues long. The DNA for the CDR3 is TGTGCCAGCCGCAGACAGGGTGAGTGGAGGGCCACTGAAGCTTTCTTT. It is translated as CASRRQGEWRATEAFF.

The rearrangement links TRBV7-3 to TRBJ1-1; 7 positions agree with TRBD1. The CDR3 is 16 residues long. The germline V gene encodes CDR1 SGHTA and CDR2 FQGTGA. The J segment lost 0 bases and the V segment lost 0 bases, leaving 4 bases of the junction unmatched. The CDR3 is CASSLTGGAVNTEAFF. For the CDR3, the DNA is TGTGCCAGCAGCTTAACAGGGGGCGCGGTGAACACTGAAGCTTTCTTT.

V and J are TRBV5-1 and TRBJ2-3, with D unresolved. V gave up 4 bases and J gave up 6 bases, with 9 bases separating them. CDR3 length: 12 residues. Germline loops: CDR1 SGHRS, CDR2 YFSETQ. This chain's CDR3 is CASSPAQDTQYF. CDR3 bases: TGCGCCAGCAGCCCAGCACAGGATACGCAGTATTTT.